A selection of T cell receptor beta chains follows, all from one sample in a study of CD8 T cells in Susac syndrome. Each CDR3 protein gets one entry after TCRdb re-called the immunoSEQ multiplex PCR reads with MiXCR. Of 150,000 to 200,000 distinct CDR3 sequences in the sample, just under 95% were seen once. Sequencing was carried out using CD4+ T cells from PBMCs. The receptors come from a human donor with Susac syndrome. Each CDR3 is given with its conserved first and last residue. D genes are given only for firm matches. Rows may omit the clone size; those that give it use once, few, many or a size class.

j_call,v_call,clone_size,d_call,cdr3_aa,cdr3_nt
TRBJ1-2,TRBV9,NA,NA,CASSPRYGGRQDGYTF,TGTGCCAGCAGCCCCCGTTACGGGGGCCGCCAGGATGGCTACACCTTC
TRBJ2-5,TRBV21-1,NA,NA,CASSKGDGGATRETQYF,TGTGCCAGCAGCAAAGGGGATGGGGGGGCGACTCGGGAGACCCAGTACTTC
TRBJ1-5,TRBV11-2,NA,NA,CASSLQGPRQPQHF,TGTGCCAGCAGCTTACAGGGGCCGCGCCAGCCCCAGCATTTT
TRBJ2-1,TRBV5-4,NA,TRBD2,CASSIGLGTNEQFF,TGTGCCAGCAGCATTGGACTAGGGACCAATGAGCAGTTCTTC
TRBJ2-7,TRBV18,NA,NA,CASSPDNRRTTYEQYF,TGTGCCAGCTCACCAGATAACAGGAGAACAACCTACGAGCAGTACTTC
TRBJ2-7,TRBV21-1,NA,NA,CASSNGGVTSGDHEQYF,TGTGCCAGCAGCAATGGGGGCGTGACTAGCGGGGACCACGAGCAGTACTTC
TRBJ2-3,TRBV7-3,NA,TRBD2,CASSLLGGGGASDTQYF,TGTGCCAGCAGCCTCCTAGGTGGCGGGGGGGCATCCGATACGCAGTATTTT
TRBJ2-7,TRBV4-2,NA,TRBD2,CASSQVLADSYEQYF,TGTGCCAGCAGCCAAGTACTAGCGGACTCCTACGAGCAGTACTTC
TRBJ1-1,TRBV6-1,NA,NA,CASSERTHFATEAFF,TGTGCCAGCAGTGAAAGGACGCACTTCGCCACTGAAGCTTTCTTT
TRBJ2-6,TRBV14,NA,NA,CASSQWPGKGIGSGANVLTF,TGTGCCAGCAGCCAGTGGCCAGGGAAAGGGATAGGGTCTGGGGCCAACGTCCTGACTTTC
TRBJ1-5,TRBV28,NA,TRBD1,CASSLGTGGLQPQHF,TGTGCCAGCAGTTTGGGGACAGGGGGTCTTCAGCCCCAGCATTTT
TRBJ2-3,TRBV15,NA,TRBD2,CATSSGLAGAEDTQYF,TGTGCCACCAGCTCGGGACTAGCGGGAGCGGAGGATACGCAGTATTTT
TRBJ1-1,TRBV2,NA,TRBD1,CASSERTGNTEAFF,TGTGCCAGCAGTGAACGGACAGGGAACACTGAAGCTTTCTTT
TRBJ2-7,TRBV20-1,NA,NA,CSALRDLISYEQYF,TGCAGTGCCCTCCGGGACCTAATATCCTACGAGCAGTACTTC
TRBJ2-1,TRBV6-6,NA,NA,CASTGAWGKQFF,TGTGCCAGCACGGGGGCTTGGGGGAAGCAGTTCTTC
TRBJ2-5,TRBV6-6,NA,TRBD2,CASSYTHIAGVETQYF,TGTGCCAGCAGTTACACACACATAGCGGGAGTAGAGACCCAGTACTTC
TRBJ1-4,TRBV5-6,NA,NA,CASSLQENGREKLFF,TGTGCCAGCAGCCTACAGGAGAACGGTCGTGAAAAACTGTTTTTT
TRBJ2-2,TRBV7-8,once,NA,CASSLVYNTGELFF,TGTGCCAGCAGCTTAGTTTATAACACCGGGGAGCTGTTTTTT
TRBJ2-5,TRBV30,NA,NA,CAWSDDTWGETQYF,TGTGCCTGGAGTGACGACACTTGGGGGGAGACCCAGTACTTC
TRBJ2-7,TRBV10-3,NA,TRBD1,CAISDSGTGRSYEQYF,TGTGCCATCAGTGACTCCGGGACAGGCCGCTCCTACGAGCAGTACTTC
TRBJ2-7,TRBV28,NA,TRBD1,CASSTPGGNLYEQYF,TGTGCCAGCAGTACCCCAGGGGGAAATTTGTACGAGCAGTACTTC
TRBJ2-3,TRBV7-2,NA,NA,CASSLVRGTDTQYF,TGTGCCAGCAGCTTAGTCAGGGGCACAGATACGCAGTATTTT
TRBJ2-2,TRBV29-1,NA,TRBD1,CSVEVGQGTGELFF,TGCAGCGTTGAAGTAGGACAGGGGACCGGGGAGCTGTTTTTT
TRBJ2-7,TRBV2,once,TRBD1,CASSYRGEQYF,TGTGCCAGCAGTTACAGGGGCGAGCAGTACTTC
TRBJ2-7,TRBV20-1,NA,NA,CSATRQNGNEQYF,TGCAGTGCAACCAGACAGAACGGCAACGAGCAGTACTTC
TRBJ2-3,TRBV5-4,NA,TRBD2,CASSPGGSGGTDTQYF,TGTGCCAGCAGCCCCGGGGGTAGCGGGGGCACAGATACGCAGTATTTT
TRBJ2-6,TRBV20-1,NA,NA,CSARAITGSGANVLTF,TGCAGTGCTAGAGCGATAACAGGGTCTGGGGCCAACGTCCTGACTTTC
TRBJ2-7,TRBV20-1,NA,NA,CSARDRRGSTGEQYF,TGCAGTGCTAGAGATCGCCGGGGGAGCACCGGCGAGCAGTACTTC
TRBJ2-1,TRBV6-1,few,TRBD2,CASSKGLAGYNEQFF,TGTGCCAGCAGTAAGGGACTAGCGGGCTACAATGAGCAGTTCTTC
TRBJ2-7,TRBV6-2/TRBV6-3,NA,NA,CASSNPRGADEQYF,TGTGCCAGCAGTAATCCACGGGGGGCCGACGAGCAGTACTTC
TRBJ2-4,TRBV19,NA,NA,CASSRERAKNIQYF,TGTGCCAGTAGTCGGGAGAGGGCCAAAAACATTCAGTACTTC
TRBJ2-4,TRBV18,NA,TRBD2,CASSPTSGSYIQYF,TGTGCCAGCTCACCAACTAGCGGGAGTTACATTCAGTACTTC
TRBJ1-1,TRBV6-5,NA,NA,CASSYSWQGSTEAFF,TGTGCCAGCAGTTACTCGTGGCAGGGGAGCACTGAAGCTTTCTTT
TRBJ2-1,TRBV10-3,NA,NA,CAISEDWRDREFF,TGTGCCATCAGTGAGGATTGGCGGGACAGAGAGTTCTTC
TRBJ1-1,TRBV7-8,NA,NA,CASSSDRQGYTEAFF,TGTGCCAGCAGCTCCGATCGTCAGGGGTACACTGAAGCTTTCTTT
TRBJ2-7,TRBV12-3/TRBV12-4,NA,NA,CASSLEQDYEQYF,TGTGCCAGCAGTTTAGAACAAGACTACGAGCAGTACTTC
TRBJ2-1,TRBV3-1,NA,NA,CASSESRNEQFF,TGTGCCAGCAGCGAGTCCCGGAATGAGCAGTTCTTC
TRBJ1-2,TRBV7-8,NA,NA,CASSLNRDGYTF,TGTGCCAGCAGCTTAAACAGGGATGGCTACACCTTC
TRBJ1-1,TRBV5-4,NA,NA,CASSGGLWTEAFF,TGTGCCAGCAGCGGGGGGTTGTGGACTGAAGCTTTCTTT
TRBJ1-2,TRBV29-1,NA,TRBD1,CSVGTGGYGYTF,TGCAGCGTTGGGACAGGGGGCTATGGCTACACCTTC
TRBJ1-1,TRBV19,NA,NA,CASSTDRVNTEAFF,TGTGCCAGTAGTACGGACAGAGTGAACACTGAAGCTTTCTTT
TRBJ2-7,TRBV6-5,NA,TRBD2,CASSYERERYEQYF,TGTGCCAGCAGTTACGAGCGGGAGCGCTACGAGCAGTACTTC
TRBJ2-5,TRBV7-6,NA,TRBD2,CASSPTGTSGRTTQYF,TGTGCCAGCAGCCCAACGGGGACTAGCGGGCGCACTACCCAGTACTTC
TRBJ2-1,TRBV20-1,NA,TRBD1,CSARDRGRYNEQFF,TGCAGTGCTAGAGACAGGGGGAGATACAATGAGCAGTTCTTC